The T cell receptor beta chain under discussion was sequenced for a study of Graves' ophthalmopathy and Graves' hyperthyroidism. After removal of 8 bases from V and 8 bases from J, the junction contained 10 bases not matched to a gene. The CDR3 spans 14 residues. Germline V gene lookup returns CDR1 MGHDK and CDR2 SYGVNS. Amplification from RNA transcripts yielded the TCR beta CDR3 regions. RT-PCR was first run with HTBI primers, then multiplex PCR in a second round. MiXCR, applied by TCRdb to the multiplex PCR reads, yields one record per CDR3 protein. Among about 700,000 distinct CDR3 sequences listed, roughly 40% were seen once.

The V call is TRBV25-1, the J call TRBJ2-4, with 9 bases fitting TRBD1. The receptor's source is an adult man with Graves' ophthalmopathy. Sequenced input: peripheral blood. The CDR3 coding sequence is TGTGCCAGCGGCCCCGGGACAGGGATGTACATTCAGTACTTC. The encoded protein is CASGPGTGMYIQYF.